This entry features one T cell receptor beta chain sequence. Antigen specificity is unknown. About 33,000 T cell genomes (around 0.2 ug DNA) went into each sorted-subset replicate. Data came from immunoSEQ multiplex PCR; TCRdb stores just in-frame clones and leaves some out. The sample lists just over 2,000,000 clones, roughly 94% occurring once. CDR1 LGHNA and CDR2 YSLEER come from the germline V gene. The ends were cut back, 3 bases at V and 5 bases at J, with 13 bases in the middle. The CDR3 loop spans 14 amino acids. This entry comes from a study of shared clonotypes between healthy human individuals. Study-wide findings and caveats: For naive CD4 cells, roughly 5% of clonotypes were shared across a handful of donors.

The source of this sequence is a man aged 18 to 29 in good health. The sequenced sample was naive CD4+ T cells sorted from blood. Subset described: CD45RA+ positively selected. The chain employs TRBV4-3 and TRBJ1-1; possible D gene TRBD1, 5 bases. The CDR3: CASSQGGGVTEAFF. In DNA, the CDR3 is TGCGCCAGCAGCCAGGGAGGAGGGGTAACTGAAGCTTTCTTT.